This T cell receptor (beta chain) emerged from a study of cytomegalovirus exposure and HLA in healthy donors. Study details: Findings of an earlier analysis included 117 million unique TCR beta sequences from 190 million or so T cells.

This clone appeared a few times. The study ran its PCR with 60 Vbeta and 13 Jbeta primers. Some clones are missing from TCRdb's copy, which holds only in-frame ones; the method was immunoSEQ multiplex PCR. The table includes 100,000 to 150,000 clones, roughly 82% detected once. This TCR derives from an older woman in good health and CMV-seropositive. Material: PBMCs.

CDR3 DNA: TGTGCCAGTAGTATAAGCGGTAGCGGGAGGATCGCAGATACGCAGTATTTT. This codes for CASSISGSGRIADTQYF. The V gene is TRBV19, the J gene TRBJ2-3; 10 nucleotides align to TRBD2. The CDR3 contains 17 residues. The V gene end was trimmed by 2 bases and the J gene end by 4 bases; junction bases not matched to a gene: 9. The germline V gene encodes CDR1 LNHDA and CDR2 SQIVND (reference sequence).